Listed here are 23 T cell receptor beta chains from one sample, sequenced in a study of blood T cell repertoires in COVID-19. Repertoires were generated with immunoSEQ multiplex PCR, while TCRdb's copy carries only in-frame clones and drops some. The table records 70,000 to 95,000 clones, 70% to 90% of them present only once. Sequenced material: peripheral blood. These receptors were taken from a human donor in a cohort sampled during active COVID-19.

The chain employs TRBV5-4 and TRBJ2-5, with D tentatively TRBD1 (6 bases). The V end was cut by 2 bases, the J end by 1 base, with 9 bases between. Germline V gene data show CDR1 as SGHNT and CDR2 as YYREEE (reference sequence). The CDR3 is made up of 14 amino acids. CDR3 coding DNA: TGTGCCAGCAGCTTTGGACAGACCCAAGAGACCCAGTACTTC. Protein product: CASSFGQTQETQYF.

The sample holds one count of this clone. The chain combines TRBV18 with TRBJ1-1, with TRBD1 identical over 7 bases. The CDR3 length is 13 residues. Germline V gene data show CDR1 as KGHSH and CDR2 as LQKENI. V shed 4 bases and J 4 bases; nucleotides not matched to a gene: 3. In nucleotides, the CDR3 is TGTGCCAGCTCACAGGGGGCTTCCACTGAAGCTTTCTTT. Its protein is CASSQGASTEAFF. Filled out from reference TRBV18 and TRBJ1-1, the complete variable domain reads NAGVMQNPRHLVRRRGQEARLRCSPMKGHSHVYWYRQLPEEGLKFMVYLQKENIIDESGMPKERFSAEFPKEGPSILRIQQVVRGDSAAYFCASSQGASTEAFFGQGTRLTVV.

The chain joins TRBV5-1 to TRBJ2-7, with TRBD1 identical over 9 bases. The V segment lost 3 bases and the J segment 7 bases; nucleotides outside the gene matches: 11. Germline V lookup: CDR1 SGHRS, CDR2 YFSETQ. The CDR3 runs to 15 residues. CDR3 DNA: TGCGCCAGCAGCTCGTTTAACAGGGGGCCCAGGGAGCAGTACTTC. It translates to CASSSFNRGPREQYF.

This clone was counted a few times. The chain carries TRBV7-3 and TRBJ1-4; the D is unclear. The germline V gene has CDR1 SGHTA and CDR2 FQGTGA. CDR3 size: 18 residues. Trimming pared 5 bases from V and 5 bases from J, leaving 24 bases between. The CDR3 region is CASSHQVFAQVRNEKLFF. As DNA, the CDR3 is TGTGCCAGCAGCCACCAGGTTTTCGCCCAGGTAAGGAATGAAAAACTGTTTTTT. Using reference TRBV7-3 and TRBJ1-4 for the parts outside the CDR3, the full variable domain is GAGVSQTPSNKVTEKGKYVELRCDPISGHTALYWYRQSLGQGPEFLIYFQGTGAADDSGLPNDRFFAVRPEGSVSTLKIQRTERGDSAVYLCASSHQVFAQVRNEKLFFGSGTQLSVL.

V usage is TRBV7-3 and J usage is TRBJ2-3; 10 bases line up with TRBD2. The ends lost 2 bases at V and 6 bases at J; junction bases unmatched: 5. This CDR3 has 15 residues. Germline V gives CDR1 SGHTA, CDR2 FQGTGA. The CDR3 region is CASSLGSGGADTQYF. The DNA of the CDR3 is TGTGCCAGCAGCTTAGGGAGCGGGGGGGCCGATACGCAGTATTTT.

The CDR3 DNA reads as TGCAGTGCTAGTCCCCAGTTAAATGAAAAACTGTTTTTT. Encoded protein: CSASPQLNEKLFF. The chain couples TRBV20-1 to TRBJ1-4; no reliable D call. The CDR3 totals 13 residues. V gave up 3 bases and J gave up 5 bases, with 10 bases separating them. Looked up from germline, CDR1 is DFQATT and CDR2 is SNEGSKA (reference sequence).

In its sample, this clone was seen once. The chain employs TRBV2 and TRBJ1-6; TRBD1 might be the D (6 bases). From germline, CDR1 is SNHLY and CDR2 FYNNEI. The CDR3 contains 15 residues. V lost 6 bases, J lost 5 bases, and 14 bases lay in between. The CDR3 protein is CASRARDTNNSPLHF. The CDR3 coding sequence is TGTGCCAGCAGGGCCCGGGACACGAATAATTCACCCCTCCACTTT.

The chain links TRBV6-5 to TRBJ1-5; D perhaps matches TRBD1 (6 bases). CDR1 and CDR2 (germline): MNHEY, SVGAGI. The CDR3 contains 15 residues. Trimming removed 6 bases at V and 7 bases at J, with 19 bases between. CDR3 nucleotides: TGTGCCAGCAGACGGACAGTTTCGGATGAACAGCCCCAGCATTTT. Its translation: CASRRTVSDEQPQHF.

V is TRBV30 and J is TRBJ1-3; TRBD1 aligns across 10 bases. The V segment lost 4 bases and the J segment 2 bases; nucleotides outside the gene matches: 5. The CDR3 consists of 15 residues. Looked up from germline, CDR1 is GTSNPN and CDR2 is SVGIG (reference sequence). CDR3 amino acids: CAWTLTGGTGNTIYF. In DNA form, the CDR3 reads TGTGCCTGGACCTTGACAGGGGGCACTGGAAACACCATATATTTT.

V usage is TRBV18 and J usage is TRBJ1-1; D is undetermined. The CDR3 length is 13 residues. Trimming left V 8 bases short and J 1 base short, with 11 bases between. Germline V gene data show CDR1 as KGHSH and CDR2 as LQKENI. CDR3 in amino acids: CASQLTGNTEAFF. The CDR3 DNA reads TGTGCCAGCCAACTCACTGGGAACACTGAAGCTTTCTTT. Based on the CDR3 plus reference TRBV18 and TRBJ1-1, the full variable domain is NAGVMQNPRHLVRRRGQEARLRCSPMKGHSHVYWYRQLPEEGLKFMVYLQKENIIDESGMPKERFSAEFPKEGPSILRIQQVVRGDSAAYFCASQLTGNTEAFFGQGTRLTVV.

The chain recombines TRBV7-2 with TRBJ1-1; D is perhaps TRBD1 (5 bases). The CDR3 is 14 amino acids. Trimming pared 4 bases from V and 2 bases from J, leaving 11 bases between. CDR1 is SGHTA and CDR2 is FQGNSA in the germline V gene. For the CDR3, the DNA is TGTGCCAGCAGCTCTTACAGGTTAAACACTGAAGCTTTCTTT. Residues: CASSSYRLNTEAFF.

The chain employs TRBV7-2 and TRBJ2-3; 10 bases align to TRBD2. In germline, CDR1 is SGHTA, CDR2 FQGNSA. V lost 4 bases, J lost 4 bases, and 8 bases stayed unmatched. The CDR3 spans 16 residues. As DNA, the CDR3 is TGTGCCAGCAGCTATAAGCCTAGCGGGGGTTCAGATACGCAGTATTTT. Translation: CASSYKPSGGSDTQYF.

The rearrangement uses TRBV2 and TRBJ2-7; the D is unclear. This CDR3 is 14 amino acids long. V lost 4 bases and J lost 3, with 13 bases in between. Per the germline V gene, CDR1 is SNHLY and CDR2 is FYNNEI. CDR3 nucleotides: TGTGCCAGCAGTGGTCAGTCTAGGAGCTACGAGCAGTACTTC. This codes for CASSGQSRSYEQYF.

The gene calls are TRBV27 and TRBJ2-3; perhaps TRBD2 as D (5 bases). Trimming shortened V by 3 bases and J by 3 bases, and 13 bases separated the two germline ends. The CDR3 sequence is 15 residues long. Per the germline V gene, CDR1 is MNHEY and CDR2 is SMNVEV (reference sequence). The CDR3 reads CASSFYPTGTDTQYF. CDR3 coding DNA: TGTGCCAGCAGTTTCTATCCGACGGGAACAGATACGCAGTATTTT.

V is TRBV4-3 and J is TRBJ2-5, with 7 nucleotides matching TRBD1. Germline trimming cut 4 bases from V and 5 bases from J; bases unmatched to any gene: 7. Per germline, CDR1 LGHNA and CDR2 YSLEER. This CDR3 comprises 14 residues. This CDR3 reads CASSPRQGVETQYF. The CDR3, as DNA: TGCGCCAGCAGCCCTAGGCAGGGGGTGGAGACCCAGTACTTC.

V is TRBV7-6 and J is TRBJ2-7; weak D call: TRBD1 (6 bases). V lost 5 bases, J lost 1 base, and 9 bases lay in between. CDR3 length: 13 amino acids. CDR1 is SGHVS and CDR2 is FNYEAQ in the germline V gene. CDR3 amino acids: CASSGDNSYEQYF. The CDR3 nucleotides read TGTGCCAGCAGCGGGGACAATTCCTACGAGCAGTACTTC.

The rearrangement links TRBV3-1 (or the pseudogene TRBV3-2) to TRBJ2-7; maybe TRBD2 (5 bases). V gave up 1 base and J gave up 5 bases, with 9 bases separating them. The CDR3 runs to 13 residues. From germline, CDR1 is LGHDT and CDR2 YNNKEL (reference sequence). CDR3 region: CASSQAGFDEQYF. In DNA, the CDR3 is TGTGCCAGCAGCCAAGCGGGGTTCGACGAGCAGTACTTC.

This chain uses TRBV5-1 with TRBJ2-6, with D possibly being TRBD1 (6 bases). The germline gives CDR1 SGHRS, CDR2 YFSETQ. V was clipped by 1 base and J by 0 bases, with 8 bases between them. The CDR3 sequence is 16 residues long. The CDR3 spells CASSLTGTSGANVLTF. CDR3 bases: TGCGCCAGCAGCTTGACAGGGACCTCTGGGGCCAACGTCCTGACTTTC.

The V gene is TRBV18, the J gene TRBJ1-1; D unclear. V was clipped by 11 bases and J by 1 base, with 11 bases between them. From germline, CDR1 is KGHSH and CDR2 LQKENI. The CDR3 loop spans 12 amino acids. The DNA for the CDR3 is TGTGCCTCCCGACATACGAACACTGAAGCTTTCTTT. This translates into CASRHTNTEAFF.

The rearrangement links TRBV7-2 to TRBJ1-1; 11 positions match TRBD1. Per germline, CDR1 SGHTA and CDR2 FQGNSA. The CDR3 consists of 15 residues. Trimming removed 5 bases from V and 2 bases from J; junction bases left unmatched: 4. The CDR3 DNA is TGTGCCAGCAGCCTGGACAGGGGGCTTAACACTGAAGCTTTCTTT. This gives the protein CASSLDRGLNTEAFF.

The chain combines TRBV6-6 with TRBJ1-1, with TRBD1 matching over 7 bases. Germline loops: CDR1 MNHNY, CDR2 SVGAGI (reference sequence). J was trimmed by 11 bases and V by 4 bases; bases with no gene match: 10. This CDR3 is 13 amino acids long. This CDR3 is CASSFSGGMGAFF. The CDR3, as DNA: TGTGCCAGCAGTTTCTCAGGGGGAATGGGTGCTTTCTTT.

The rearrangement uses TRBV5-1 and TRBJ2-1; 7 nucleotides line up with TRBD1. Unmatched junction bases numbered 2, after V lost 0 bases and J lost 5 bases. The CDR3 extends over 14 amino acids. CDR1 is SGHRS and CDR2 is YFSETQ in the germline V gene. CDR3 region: CASSLDRGNNEQFF. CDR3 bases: TGCGCCAGCAGCTTGGACAGGGGAAACAATGAGCAGTTCTTC.

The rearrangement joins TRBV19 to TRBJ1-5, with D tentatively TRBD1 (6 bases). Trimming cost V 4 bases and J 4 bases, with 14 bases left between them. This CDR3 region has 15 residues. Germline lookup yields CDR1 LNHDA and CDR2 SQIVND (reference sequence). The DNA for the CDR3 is TGTGCCAGTAGTAGCGGACAGACCCTAAATCAGCCCCAGCATTTT. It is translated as CASSSGQTLNQPQHF.